What follows describes a single T cell receptor (beta chain). Its antigen is as yet unknown. This entry belongs to a study of blood T cells in healthy people across ages. Study-level results: Estimates of total diversity, which came from one million sequenced T cells, were considered to be underestimates.

In germline, CDR1 is SQVTM, CDR2 ANQGSEA. With 7 bases removed from V and 11 bases from J, the gap between germline ends came to 23 bases. This CDR3 contains 13 residues. The second PCR ran roughly 7 to 12 cycles with a sample-barcoded 5' primer and J-beta primers. A template-switch adaptor with 12 random nucleotides tagged each cDNA molecule. TCRdb reanalysed the 5' RACE reads using MiXCR and keeps one entry per CDR3 protein. The repertoire consists of over 600,000 distinct CDR3 sequences, with more than 55% occurring once and the leading ten covering more than 25%. This TCR derives from a man in his forties or fifties in good health. Sequencing input: blood. The V gene is TRBV29-1, the J gene TRBJ1-1, with a weak D call TRBD1 (5 bases). For the CDR3, the DNA is TGCAGCGCCCTTCGGGCCGAGGGGTCCGGGGCTTTCTTT. Encoded protein: CSALRAEGSGAFF.